The source of this T cell receptor (beta chain) is a study of CD8 T cells in Susac syndrome (dated by TCRdb to between 2018 and 2021). Notes on the research overall: Repertoire sequencing was used to test whether CD8+ T cell activation and differentiation in Susac syndrome was antigen driven.

About this clonotype itself: There is no known antigen for this receptor. No clone much larger than this one lies a single base away; base qualities are absent.

Study-wide findings and limitations: The TCR sequencing and HLA analysis was acknowledged to have included a relatively small number of individuals.

Peripheral blood CD8+ and CD4+ T cells from healthy donors, Susac syndrome patients and multiple sclerosis patients were profiled by high-throughput TCR beta sequencing. The multiple sclerosis controls were treatment-naive patients who had stable or active relapsing-remitting disease and met the revised McDonald criteria. Bulk CD8+ and CD4+ T cells were purified magnetically by negative isolation, whereas CD8+ TEMRA cells were enriched by FACS. Blood was drawn into EDTA tubes, processed within 24 hours, and PBMCs were isolated by density gradient centrifugation. PBMCs intended for TCR sequencing were frozen in liquid nitrogen and were later thawed in a 37 degrees C water bath. The sorted or isolated CD4+, CD8+ and CD8+ TEMRA cells reached a purity of at least 90%. RNA was extracted with the RNeasy kit and roughly 0.5 to 1 ug was reverse transcribed using random hexamers. TCR beta CDR3 regions were amplified with the immunoSEQ multiplex PCR assay covering 54 Vbeta and 13 Jbeta segments. Bias from PCR amplification was corrected by using a synthetic template baseline for primer optimization and for computational correction. The authors' pipeline ran thus. Reads were annotated to V, D and J genes according to IMGT and were analyzed with immunoSEQ Analyzer, with only productive sequences retained. Clonality was calculated as one minus the Shannon entropy normalized by log2 of the number of productive unique sequences. Public and private clones were assessed among the 100 most prevalent clones of each patient and control. Susac-specific clones were defined as absent from healthy and MS cohorts, 800 to 1,200 published viral clones and other ImmuneACCESS disease sequences. TCRdb applied fastp at Q25 and MiXCR to the public reads, then kept only in-frame beta chains. When rows share a CDR3 protein, they turn into one entry using the most common DNA and genes. TCRdb's processing, not the authors' own work, is the source of the V and J calls. In all, the sample holds about 180,000 distinct CDR3 sequences, and approximately 94% of those were seen once. Of the sample, approximately 0.09% is held by the ten largest clones.

The sequence was collected from a human donor with multiple sclerosis. The sample was CD4+ T cells from PBMCs.

The sequence in DNA is TGTGCCACCAGCAGTCCACTCCGGACAGGGGAGCAGTACTTC. Translated, this is CATSSPLRTGEQYF. The chain employs TRBV15 and TRBJ2-7; a stretch of 8 junction bases matches TRBD1. From its cysteine to its phenylalanine, the CDR3 spans 14 amino acids. CDR3 DNA only is kept here, 42 bases in frame from base 1. V trim: 3 bases; J trim: 7 bases; unmatched bases: 8. Per the germline V gene (reference sequence), LNHNV is the CDR1 and YYDKDF is the CDR2.